This is a list of T cell receptor beta chains from one sample in a study of response to subunit inactivated influenza vaccine. TCRdb ran MiXCR on the RT-PCR reads and lists one entry per CDR3 protein. This repertoire shows 550,000 to 800,000 distinct CDR3 sequences, about 15% found once; its top ten account for around 7.3%. Sequences were derived from PBMCs from blood, sampled approximately 15 days before vaccination. These receptors were obtained from a man aged 45-60 years who received an inactivated influenza vaccine. Each CDR3 is given with its conserved first and last residue. A D gene is named only where the DNA matches it firmly. The listing skips clone size in some rows; elsewhere it reads once, few, many or a size class.

>TRBJ2-3|-|TRBV7-2|few
TGTGCCAGCAGCTTAGTCCCTGAGGGGCCCACAGATACGCAGTATTTT
CASSLVPEGPTDTQYF
>TRBJ1-1|-|TRBV6-1|-
TGTGCCAGCAGCCCGGGGGGGGTGGACACTGAAGCTTTCTTT
CASSPGGVDTEAFF
>TRBJ2-1|-|TRBV20-1|few
TGCAGTGCTAGAGTTGGCGGGATCTATGAGCAGTTCTTC
CSARVGGIYEQFF
>TRBJ2-2|-|TRBV25-1|many
TGTGCCAGCAGTACCGTAAGAACCGGGGAGCTGTTTTTT
CASSTVRTGELFF
>TRBJ2-3|TRBD2|TRBV7-2|-
TGTGCCAGCAGCAAAGGACTAGCGTTCGGCACAGATACGCAGTATTTT
CASSKGLAFGTDTQYF
>TRBJ1-1|-|TRBV20-1|few
TGCAGGGTCGGACAGACGAACACTGAAGCTTTCTTT
CRVGQTNTEAFF
>TRBJ1-2|TRBD1|TRBV12-3/TRBV12-4|-
TGTGCCAGCAGTCACAGGGACAGAAAATTTTATAACTATGGCTACATCTTC
CASSHRDRKFYNYGYIF
>TRBJ2-7|TRBD1|TRBV10-2|-
TGCGCCAGCAGTGAGTCGGACAGGGGACCTGTCTACGAGCAGTACTTC
CASSESDRGPVYEQYF
>TRBJ1-5|-|TRBV20-1|few
TGCAGTGCTAGCGAGGGCGGGAGCAATCAGCCCCAGCATTTT
CSASEGGSNQPQHF
>TRBJ2-5|TRBD1|TRBV30|few
TGTGCCTGGGATATGGCCGGGACAGAACAAGAGACCCAGTACTTC
CAWDMAGTEQETQYF
>TRBJ2-1|TRBD2|TRBV28|few
TGTGCCAGCAGACGTGGAGCTAGCGGGGGATACAATGAGCAGTTCTTC
CASRRGASGGYNEQFF
>TRBJ1-3|-|TRBV20-1|-
TGCAGTGCTCGACAGGTCTCTGGAAACACCATATATTTT
CSARQVSGNTIYF
>TRBJ2-7|TRBD2|TRBV12-3/TRBV12-4|-
TGTGCCAGCAGTTACCGAAGAGCGGGGAAAACCTACGAGCAGTACTTC
CASSYRRAGKTYEQYF
>TRBJ2-1|TRBD2|TRBV11-3|-
TGTGCCAGCAGCTCCTCAACTAGCGGGGGGTTCAATGAGCAGTTCTTC
CASSSSTSGGFNEQFF
>TRBJ1-5|TRBD1|TRBV24-1|-
TGTGCCACCGTTAGACAGGGGGCGGAATCCCCTAACATACAGCCCCAGCATTTT
CATVRQGAESPNIQPQHF
>TRBJ2-7|-|TRBV10-2|few
TGCGCCAGCAGCCGGGTGGGGGGAAGTTGGGAGCAGTACTTC
CASSRVGGSWEQYF
>TRBJ2-1|TRBD2|TRBV20-1|-
TGCAGTGCTAGAGATCCGGGGGGGACCCAACGATCTGAGCAGTTCTTC
CSARDPGGTQRSEQFF
>TRBJ2-5|-|TRBV6-1|many
TGTGCCAGCAGTGAAGCGCCGCGGGGAAAGGCTGTGGCTCCGTACCAAGAGACCCAGTACTTC
CASSEAPRGKAVAPYQETQYF